Presented here are 2 T cell receptor beta chains from one specimen sequenced in a study of OX40 agonist ivuxolimab in advanced cancers. The library was generated by the immunoSEQ multiplex PCR assay. In TCRdb, the immuneACCESS table is reduced to in-frame sequences with V and J assigned. These tables do not hold every clone; where another copy was compared, an unresolved V gene accounts for under half, and the others remain unexplained. The sample includes some 70,000 clones, with about 89% observed a single time. The top ten clonotypes cover 2% to 2.5% of the sample. The input for sequencing was CD4+ or CD8+ T cells sorted from blood, taken in a trial of the OX40 agonist ivuxolimab. The receptors were gathered from an adult with an advanced solid tumor such as melanoma, head and neck, liver or kidney cancer.

The chain employs TRBV9 and TRBJ2-6, with a possible D match to TRBD1 (6 bases). Germline CDR1 SGDLS, CDR2 YYNGEE. The CDR3 runs 18 residues. Trimming took off 0 bases at V and 0 bases at J, with 13 bases between the two ends. The CDR3 spells CASSVAGTQPSGANVLTF. As DNA, the CDR3 is TGTGCCAGCAGCGTAGCTGGGACACAACCCTCTGGGGCCAACGTCCTGACTTTC. The full variable domain, rest sourced from reference TRBV9 and TRBJ2-6, is DSGVTQTPKHLITATGQRVTLRCSPRSGDLSVYWYQQSLDQGLQFLIQYYNGEERAKGNILERFSAQQFPDLHSELNLSSLELGDSALYFCASSVAGTQPSGANVLTFGAGSRLTVL.

The gene calls are TRBV6-1 and TRBJ2-7, with 7 bases lining up with TRBD2. V lost 4 bases and J lost 2; bases outside the gene matches: 11. This CDR3 region has 16 residues. Germline assignment: CDR1 MNHNS and CDR2 SASEGT. DNA for the CDR3: TGTGCCAGCAGTGGGGGAGGGGAGTACATTCCCTACGAGCAGTACTTC. This gives the protein CASSGGGEYIPYEQYF.